These 6 T cell receptor beta chains were sequenced from one sample in a study of Ad26.COV2.S vaccination and SARS-CoV-2 variants (dated by TCRdb to about 2021). Receptor libraries were prepared by the immunoSEQ multiplex PCR assay. Held by TCRdb, this immuneACCESS table contains in-frame sequences only and omits some clones. Under half of the omission traces to an unresolved V gene where checked; the cause of the rest is unknown. The sample includes 350,000 to 600,000 clones, with 80% to 90% observed a single time. The top ten clones comprise around 1.6% of the sample. The label giving this sample's treatment or condition can be read as: around 19 received Ad26.COV2.S at low or high dose, single or two shots; roughly five received placebo; per-sample allocation not given. For vaccine and placebo recipients, the sequenced repertoires came from samples collected on day 63 after the first injection.

The sample consisted of peripheral blood, taken in a trial of Ad26.COV2.S vaccine versus placebo. These receptors all come from a person between 18 and 59 years old who received the Ad26.COV2.S COVID-19 vaccine or a placebo.

The V call is TRBV6-6, the J call TRBJ2-1; D gene ambiguous. CDR3 size: 12 residues. The germline CDR1 and CDR2 sequences are MNHNY and SVGAGI (reference sequence). The V gene lost 6 bases and the J gene lost 9 bases, with 12 bases spanning the gap. The CDR3 DNA sequence: TGTGCCAGCAGCCGGGCCTGGTCTGAGCAGTTCTTC. It yields the protein CASSRAWSEQFF.

V usage is TRBV9 and J usage is TRBJ1-2; TRBD1 is a possible D gene (6 bases). The V gene's germline CDR1 is SGDLS and CDR2 YYNGEE. CDR3 length equals 15 residues. V was clipped by 4 bases and J by 6 bases, with 19 bases between them. This CDR3 is CASSLNRVSQDGYTF. The CDR3 DNA reads as TGTGCCAGCAGCCTGAACAGGGTTTCTCAGGATGGCTACACCTTC.

The chain is built from TRBV18 and TRBJ1-5; no clear D gene. Trimming took 4 bases from V and 1 from J, leaving 5 bases between them. Per the germline V gene, CDR1 is KGHSH and CDR2 is LQKENI. The CDR3 has 13 residues. The CDR3 region has the DNA TGTGCCAGCTCACGAGAGAGCAATCAGCCCCAGCATTTT. As protein: CASSRESNQPQHF.

This chain connects TRBV27 to TRBJ2-7; maybe TRBD2 (6 bases). Trimming took off 8 bases at V and 2 bases at J, with 16 bases between the two ends. The CDR3 contains 14 residues. Germline V lookup: CDR1 MNHEY, CDR2 SMNVEV (reference sequence). For the CDR3, the DNA is TGTGCCAGCCGCCCTGGGGGGAAAGCCTACGAGCAGTACTTC. Protein product: CASRPGGKAYEQYF.

The chain recombines TRBV18 with TRBJ1-5, with D tentatively TRBD1 (6 bases). Germline CDR1 KGHSH, CDR2 LQKENI. V was clipped by 2 bases and J by 0 bases, with 14 bases between them. This CDR3 comprises 17 residues. In nucleotides, the CDR3 is TGTGCCAGCTCACCAGGACAGTTCTCATATAGCAATCAGCCCCAGCATTTT. It translates to CASSPGQFSYSNQPQHF.

V and J are TRBV7-3 and TRBJ2-2; D perhaps matches TRBD1 (5 bases). CDR1 and CDR2 (germline): SGHTA, FQGTGA. The CDR3 runs 14 residues. The V end was cut by 8 bases, the J end by 7 bases, with 17 bases between. The CDR3: CASGRGRVGGELFF. The DNA for the CDR3 is TGTGCCAGCGGTAGGGGCAGGGTCGGCGGGGAGCTGTTTTTT.